A selection of T cell receptor beta chains follows, all from one sample in a study of cytomegalovirus exposure and HLA in healthy donors. Using immunoSEQ multiplex PCR, the repertoire was profiled, and TCRdb retains in-frame clones only, with some absent. This table holds 40,000 to 50,000 clones. Sequences were obtained from PBMCs. These receptors were collected from a man aged 25-45 years in good health and CMV-seronegative. Both conserved end residues are trimmed from each CDR3. The order of the fields is J gene, V gene, CDR3 protein.

j_call: TRBJ2-3; v_call: TRBV7-6; cdr3_aa: ASSLRGSTDTQY
j_call: TRBJ2-7; v_call: TRBV4-1; cdr3_aa: ASSQYAGSAYEQY
j_call: TRBJ2-3; v_call: TRBV5-1; cdr3_aa: ASSTREGTDTQY
j_call: TRBJ2-5; v_call: TRBV7-9; cdr3_aa: ASSKRETQY
j_call: TRBJ1-6; v_call: TRBV5-1; cdr3_aa: ASSSRTGKDSPLH
j_call: TRBJ1-2; v_call: TRBV30; cdr3_aa: AWRASLTGGYT
j_call: TRBJ2-5; v_call: TRBV5-6; cdr3_aa: ASSLVELLQETQY
j_call: .; v_call: TRBV6-5; cdr3_aa: ASKEGSQAYEQY
j_call: TRBJ2-3; v_call: TRBV5-4; cdr3_aa: ASSFWATDTQY
j_call: TRBJ1-1; v_call: TRBV4-3; cdr3_aa: ASSQGRRNTEAF
j_call: TRBJ2-2; v_call: TRBV20-1; cdr3_aa: SASRVGELF
j_call: TRBJ1-1; v_call: TRBV7-9; cdr3_aa: ASNVVLEGTEAF
j_call: TRBJ2-5; v_call: TRBV10-3; cdr3_aa: AISDPRTSETQY
j_call: TRBJ1-2; v_call: TRBV6-1; cdr3_aa: ASSESPGVHGYT
j_call: TRBJ2-1; v_call: TRBV10-1; cdr3_aa: ASSDPVPLAGGFNEQF
j_call: TRBJ2-1; v_call: TRBV4-3; cdr3_aa: ASSQDLAGSRKF
j_call: TRBJ1-2; v_call: TRBV25-1; cdr3_aa: ASSPTGGYGYT
j_call: TRBJ2-1; v_call: TRBV5-5; cdr3_aa: ASSLVASSYNEQF
j_call: TRBJ2-7; v_call: TRBV30; cdr3_aa: AWSRQPRSYEQY
j_call: TRBJ1-2; v_call: TRBV5-4; cdr3_aa: ASSRTGGNGYT
j_call: TRBJ2-2; v_call: TRBV6-4; cdr3_aa: ASSRTSGRTGELF
j_call: TRBJ2-7; v_call: TRBV5-1; cdr3_aa: ASSFGVAGEYEQY
j_call: TRBJ2-5; v_call: TRBV5-1; cdr3_aa: ASSWTVQETQY
j_call: TRBJ1-2; v_call: TRBV4-2; cdr3_aa: ASSQEGNPGGYGYT
j_call: TRBJ2-2; v_call: TRBV25-1; cdr3_aa: ASSAATSNTGELF
j_call: TRBJ2-2; v_call: TRBV29-1; cdr3_aa: SVNGLAERTGELF
j_call: TRBJ1-1; v_call: TRBV5-5; cdr3_aa: ASSLAGGGTEAF
j_call: TRBJ1-3; v_call: TRBV25-1; cdr3_aa: ASSGTPVRTIY
j_call: TRBJ2-5; v_call: TRBV5-6; cdr3_aa: ASSSGLAEPQETQY
j_call: TRBJ2-1; v_call: TRBV7-2; cdr3_aa: ASSLVGTSGSDEQF
j_call: TRBJ2-7; v_call: TRBV9; cdr3_aa: ASSVDPSGKPYEQY
j_call: TRBJ1-5; v_call: TRBV19; cdr3_aa: ASIFGNQPQH
j_call: TRBJ2-7; v_call: TRBV4-2; cdr3_aa: ASSEGLAGAYEQY
j_call: TRBJ2-7; v_call: TRBV11-2; cdr3_aa: ASSPGWEVAYEQY
j_call: TRBJ1-2; v_call: TRBV18; cdr3_aa: ASSPRTVGQDGYT
j_call: TRBJ2-7; v_call: TRBV30; cdr3_aa: AWSVLKTGNEQY
j_call: TRBJ1-3; v_call: TRBV4-2; cdr3_aa: ASSLEGGRNTIY
j_call: TRBJ2-1; v_call: TRBV5-6; cdr3_aa: ASSLGLAGINEQF
j_call: TRBJ1-2; v_call: TRBV7-8; cdr3_aa: ASSSGTGGGYT
j_call: TRBJ2-7; v_call: TRBV30; cdr3_aa: AWSLESFLYEQY
j_call: TRBJ2-4; v_call: TRBV4-2; cdr3_aa: ASSQVGEENIQY
j_call: TRBJ2-7; v_call: TRBV7-9; cdr3_aa: ASSSTGGNSEQY